What follows describes a single T cell receptor beta chain. Per the original methods: Estimation of nucleated cell counts was performed using reference gene primer amplification. Data came from immunoSEQ multiplex PCR; TCRdb stores just in-frame clones and leaves some out. V and J calls and clone size are those listed in that table; D and trimming were worked out from the DNA. The sample has tens of thousands of clones; around 91% are singletons. Trimming cost V 0 bases and J 0 bases; bases outside gene matches: 5. From germline, CDR1 is SQVTM and CDR2 ANQGSEA. This CDR3 region has 15 residues. The sample comes from a study of blood T cell repertoires in COVID-19. As for the study in general: Acute and convalescent COVID-19 specimens originated in the United States, Italy and Spain.

The TCR comes from a man aged 50-60 years with acute or convalescent COVID-19. The rearrangement uses TRBV29-1 and TRBJ2-7, with 7 bases identical to TRBD2. Material: peripheral blood. CDR3 loop: CSVEDGRGSSYEQYF. CDR3 sequence (DNA): TGCAGCGTTGAAGACGGGCGGGGGAGCTCCTACGAGCAGTACTTC.